The clone carrying this T cell receptor (beta chain) was found many times. These data come from a study of regulatory T cells in long-lasting Graves disease. Time point defined: persistent/refractory GD, antithyroid drugs over 5 years with positive TRAb. PBMCs were the source of the RNA used for TCR sequencing. Arm-PCR of CDR3 regions with iRepertoire HTBI primers generated TCR beta libraries. TCRdb processed the multiplex PCR reads anew with MiXCR; each CDR3 protein has one entry. This sample has under 450,000 distinct CDR3 sequences, with roughly 25% found just once. The material was peripheral blood mononuclear cells (PBMCs), obtained when the disease was refractory, from a patient treated with antithyroid drugs. The sequence was obtained from a woman aged 40-49 years with Graves disease.

The CDR3 DNA reads as TGTGCCAGCAGTCCAAGGGGATCGGAGACCCAGTACTTC. Translation: CASSPRGSETQYF. V is TRBV12-3 or TRBV12-4 and J is TRBJ2-5; D is possibly TRBD1 (5 bases). V dropped 5 bases and J dropped 5 bases, with 12 bases sitting between them. The CDR3 has 13 residues.